Listed below are T cell receptor beta chains from one sample, sequenced in a study of TIL therapy for anti-PD-1-resistant metastatic lung cancer. Some clones are missing from TCRdb's copy, which holds only in-frame ones; the method was immunoSEQ multiplex PCR. The table shows 95,000 or so clones, with less than 70% occurring only once. Here the sequenced sample was tumor tissue, taken at baseline. Source of these receptors: a person between 25 and 79 years old with non-small cell lung cancer. Each CDR3 is given with its conserved first and last residue. Fields, in order: clone size, V gene, D gene, J gene, CDR3 DNA, CDR3 protein. A D gene is named only where the DNA matches it firmly. Only part of the rows carry a size: once, few, many, or a class if the clone is expanded.

>-|TRBV6-2/TRBV6-3|-|TRBJ2-3
TGTGCCAGCAGTTACTCAAAACAGGACACAGATACGCAGTATTTT
CASSYSKQDTDTQYF
>few|TRBV7-9|-|TRBJ2-1
TGTGCCAGCAGGCTAGGGGCTGAGCAGTTCTTC
CASRLGAEQFF
>-|TRBV5-1|-|TRBJ2-7
TGCGCCAGCAGCTTGGCCGGCAGGGTGAGCTCCTACGAGCAGTACTTC
CASSLAGRVSSYEQYF
>-|TRBV7-3|TRBD2|TRBJ2-1
TGTGCCAGCAGCCGGACTAGCGGCGCCTACAATGAGCAGTTCTTC
CASSRTSGAYNEQFF
>-|TRBV5-1|TRBD1|TRBJ1-5
TGCGCCAGCAGCTCTGACGGGACAGGGCTTCAGCCCCAGCATTTT
CASSSDGTGLQPQHF
>-|TRBV6-2/TRBV6-3|-|TRBJ2-7
TGTGCCAGCAGTTACACGAGCAGGGCCTACGAGCAGTACTTC
CASSYTSRAYEQYF
>-|TRBV6-6|-|TRBJ2-7
TGTGCCAGCAGTTACTCGTCGAGTGAGGCTGAATTC
CASSYSSSEAEF
>many|TRBV4-2|TRBD2|TRBJ2-1
TGTGCCAGCAGCCAAGCCCTAGCGGGGTCTACCTACAATGAGCAGTTCTTC
CASSQALAGSTYNEQFF
>-|TRBV19|-|TRBJ1-6
TGTGCCAGTAGTACAGATTCAACCAACTTTGAACCCCCCCACTTT
CASSTDSTNFEPPHF
>once|TRBV7-6|-|TRBJ2-3
TGTGCCAGCAGCTTAGTGCCAGAAAGGACAGATACGCAGTATTTT
CASSLVPERTDTQYF
>-|TRBV5-5|TRBD2|TRBJ2-2
TGTGCCAGCAGCTTTGTCGGGCTAGCGGGAGGAAACACCGGGGAGCTGTTTTTT
CASSFVGLAGGNTGELFF
>-|TRBV7-8|-|TRBJ1-2
TGTGCCAGCAGCTTAGCGAAGAGGTATGGCTACACCTTC
CASSLAKRYGYTF
>once|TRBV19|-|TRBJ2-1
TGTGCCAGTAGTACGCCGGGACCCCCCGGAGAGCAGTTCTTC
CASSTPGPPGEQFF
>-|TRBV5-6|TRBD1|TRBJ2-5
TGTGCCAGCAGCCCAGACGGCAGGGGGTGGGAGACCCAGTACTTC
CASSPDGRGWETQYF
>-|TRBV5-4|TRBD2|TRBJ2-1
TGTGCCAGCAGTCGGACTAGCGGACAATACAATGAGCAGTTCTTC
CASSRTSGQYNEQFF
>few|TRBV18|-|TRBJ1-2
TGTGCCAGCTCTCCTCGGGAGAACTATGGCTACACCTTC
CASSPRENYGYTF
>-|TRBV5-1|-|TRBJ1-2
TGCGCCAGCAGCTTGGATAGGCGATATGGCTACACCTTC
CASSLDRRYGYTF
>-|TRBV24-1|-|TRBJ1-2
TGTGCCACCAGTGAATCCACAAGGGCTTGGGGCTACACCTTC
CATSESTRAWGYTF
>once|TRBV28|-|TRBJ1-2
TGTGCCAGTGGACTGTACTATGGCTACACCTTC
CASGLYYGYTF
>-|TRBV5-8|-|TRBJ1-1
TGTGCCAGCAGCTTGGTTTATCAAAACACTGAAGCTTTCTTT
CASSLVYQNTEAFF
>few|TRBV7-2|-|TRBJ1-5
TGTGCCAGCAGCTTAGGTACGGGGATTAGCAATCAGCCCCAGCATTTT
CASSLGTGISNQPQHF
>few|TRBV29-1|TRBD1|TRBJ1-1
TGCAGCGTTGAGCCTTACCGGGACAGCCTCATGAACACTGAAGCTTTCTTT
CSVEPYRDSLMNTEAFF
>-|TRBV19|-|TRBJ1-1
TGTGCCAGTAGTATTGGGGCAGGGAAGACTGAAGCTTTCTTT
CASSIGAGKTEAFF
>-|TRBV6-6|TRBD1|TRBJ1-2
TGTGCCAGCAGGCCTCCGGGACAGGCCAAGAACTATGGCTACACCTTC
CASRPPGQAKNYGYTF
>-|TRBV5-8|-|TRBJ2-5
TGTGCCAGCAGCTTGGAGTCAGGGAGGGAGACCCAGTACTTC
CASSLESGRETQYF
>-|TRBV5-4|-|TRBJ2-2
TGTGCCAGCAGCCTAGGAGGGGGGGGCGCGAACACCGGGGAGCTGTTTTTT
CASSLGGGGANTGELFF
>-|TRBV30|TRBD2|TRBJ2-7
TGTGCCTGGAGCCTTCCGGGGGGGGTCCTCTCCTACGAGCAGTACTTC
CAWSLPGGVLSYEQYF
>-|TRBV19|TRBD2|TRBJ2-1
TGTGCCAGTAGTATAGGTGCGACTAGCGGGGGTTTCTACAATGAGCAGTTCTTC
CASSIGATSGGFYNEQFF
>-|TRBV7-9|-|TRBJ1-2
TGTGCCAGCAGCTCCGGGACCTACGCTAACTATGGCTACACCTTC
CASSSGTYANYGYTF
>-|TRBV6-1|-|TRBJ2-3
TGTGCCAGCAGTGAAGCGGGGGGGCGGGATACGCAGTATTTT
CASSEAGGRDTQYF
>-|TRBV19|-|TRBJ2-1
TGTGCCAGCCAAACTTGGACCCCGCGGAATGAGCAGTTCTTC
CASQTWTPRNEQFF
>once|TRBV28|TRBD2|TRBJ2-1
TGTGCCAGCAGTATGGGGAGCGGGGGGCCTCGAAGAAATGAGCAGTTCTTC
CASSMGSGGPRRNEQFF
>-|TRBV27|TRBD1|TRBJ1-2
TGTGCCAGCAGCCTCATGGAGGGGGCTGGAGGCTACACCTTC
CASSLMEGAGGYTF
>-|TRBV6-5|-|TRBJ2-7
TGTGCCAGCAGACAGGGAGGTTCCTACGAGCAGTACTTC
CASRQGGSYEQYF
>-|TRBV6-6|-|TRBJ1-2
TGTGCCAGCGCGCCGGATGGGGACTATGGCTACACCTTC
CASAPDGDYGYTF
>few|TRBV12-5|TRBD1|TRBJ2-1
TGTGCTAGTGGTTTGGCCGACAGGGGTCAGCAGTTCTTC
CASGLADRGQQFF
>-|TRBV3-1/TRBV3-2|TRBD2|TRBJ2-7
TGTGCCAGCAGCCGGACTAGCGGGGGTACCTACGAGCAGTACTTC
CASSRTSGGTYEQYF
>-|TRBV10-3|TRBD1|TRBJ1-1
TGTGCCATCAGAACGCAGGGGGCGACCACTGAAGCTTTCTTT
CAIRTQGATTEAFF
>-|TRBV10-3|TRBD2|TRBJ2-3
TGTGCCATCAGTGAGTCTGGGACTAGGTCATATTTT
CAISESGTRSYF
>-|TRBV2|-|TRBJ2-6
TGTGCCAGCAGTTACACCGGGGGCCTGACTTTC
CASSYTGGLTF